This T cell receptor (beta chain) was captured in a study of shared clonotypes between healthy human individuals. Per the germline V gene, CDR1 is LGHNA and CDR2 is YNFKEQ. This CDR3 has 16 residues. V was trimmed by 0 bases and J by 7 bases, leaving 18 bases between them. Measured with immunoSEQ multiplex PCR; TCRdb has only the in-frame clones, and not every one. The repertoire consists of 2 million to 2.5 million clones, with under 97% occurring once and the leading ten covering 0.1% to 0.15%. This TCR was recovered from a man in his late teens or twenties in good health. This chain uses TRBV4-2 with TRBJ1-2; no reliable D call. Sequencing was done on a sample of naive CD4+ T cells sorted from blood. Subset denoted: CD45RA+ positively selected. The CDR3, as DNA: TGTGCCAGCAGCCAAGATTATTTACTGGGCGCCGGTGGCTACACCTTC. The encoded protein is CASSQDYLLGAGGYTF.